This TCR beta chain was observed in a study of shared clonotypes between healthy human individuals. Study in general: The study enrolled two women and a few men aged 18 to 49. Whole-study findings and limits: It was observed that 5% to 6% of naive CD4 clonotypes were shared across several donors. Memory subsets had estimated richness that was generally smaller than that of naive subsets.

Measured with immunoSEQ multiplex PCR; TCRdb has only the in-frame clones, and not every one. The table lists 1.5 million to 2.5 million clones, roughly 95% of them singletons. V lost 4 bases and J 4 bases, leaving 6 bases between the germline ends. CDR3 length: 12 residues. Germline V lookup: CDR1 SGDLS, CDR2 YYNGEE. CD8 cells regarded as naive lacked CD45RO, were positively chosen for CCR7, and omitted terminally differentiated effector memory CD45RA+ cells. Comments on this clone: Its target is unknown. The same CDR3 arises from other DNA sequences in this sample as well.

Material: naive CD8+ T cells sorted from blood. The chain links TRBV9 to TRBJ2-1; D is unclear. The sequence came from a man aged 18 to 30 in good health. The CDR3 DNA is TGTGCCAGCAGCCCCTCGTACAATGAGCAGTTCTTC. Protein: CASSPSYNEQFF.